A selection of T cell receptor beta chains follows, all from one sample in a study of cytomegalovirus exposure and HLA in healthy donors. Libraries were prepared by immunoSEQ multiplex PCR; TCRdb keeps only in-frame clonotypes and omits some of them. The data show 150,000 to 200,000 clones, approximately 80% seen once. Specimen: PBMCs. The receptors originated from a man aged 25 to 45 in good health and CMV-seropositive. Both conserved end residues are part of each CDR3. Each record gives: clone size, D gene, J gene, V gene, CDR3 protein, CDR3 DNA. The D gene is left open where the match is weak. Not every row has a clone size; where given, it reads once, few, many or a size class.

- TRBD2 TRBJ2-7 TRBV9 CASSHSGSSYEQYF TGTGCCAGCAGTCACAGCGGGAGCTCCTACGAGCAGTACTTC
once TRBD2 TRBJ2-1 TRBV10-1 CASSRSGGAQDNEQFF TGCGCCAGCAGTCGTAGCGGGGGGGCCCAGGACAATGAGCAGTTCTTC
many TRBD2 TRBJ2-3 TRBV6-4 CASSTSGGADTQYF TGTGCCAGCAGTACTAGCGGGGGGGCAGATACGCAGTATTTT
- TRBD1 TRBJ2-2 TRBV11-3 CASRADRAGTGELFF TGTGCCAGCAGGGCGGACAGGGCGGGGACCGGGGAGCTGTTTTTT
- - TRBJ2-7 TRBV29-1 CSVKRDGSSYEQYF TGCAGCGTTAAGAGGGACGGGAGCTCCTACGAGCAGTACTTC
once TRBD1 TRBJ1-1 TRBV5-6 CASSWTGRGTEAFF TGTGCCAGCAGCTGGACAGGGAGAGGCACTGAAGCTTTCTTT
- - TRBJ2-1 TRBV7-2 CASSLATQRNEQFF TGTGCCAGCAGCTTAGCCACCCAGAGGAATGAGCAGTTCTTC
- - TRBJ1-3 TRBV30 CAWSRTGQSGNTIYF TGTGCCTGGAGCCGGACGGGACAATCTGGAAACACCATATATTTT
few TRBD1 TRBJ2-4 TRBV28 CASSSTEPGTGNIQYF TGTGCCAGCAGTTCGACTGAACCAGGGACAGGGAACATTCAGTACTTC
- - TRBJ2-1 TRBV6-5 CASRRGLGGYNEQFF TGTGCCAGCAGAAGGGGTCTCGGGGGCTACAATGAGCAGTTCTTC
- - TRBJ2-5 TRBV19 CASSNPLPGKETQYF TGTGCCAGTAGTAACCCCCTCCCGGGTAAGGAGACCCAGTACTTC